The clone carrying this T cell receptor (beta chain) was picked up one time. Germline values: CDR1 SGHDT, CDR2 YYEEEE. The CDR3 consists of 13 residues. Trimming removed 2 bases at V and 7 bases at J, with 13 bases between. This record comes from a study of T cell changes during pregnancy in multiple sclerosis. Here immunoSEQ multiplex PCR was the method, and the copy in TCRdb shows in-frame clones only, minus some. The table shows about 97,000 clones, with less than 95% occurring only once. The TCR was taken from a female donor in good health, enrolled as a control in a pregnancy study. Sequenced material: peripheral blood, taken in the second trimester of pregnancy. V usage is TRBV5-6 and J usage is TRBJ2-7; TRBD1 might be the D (6 bases). The CDR3 DNA follows: TGTGCCAGCAGCTTTGACAGGCCCACGGAGCAGTACTTC. As protein: CASSFDRPTEQYF.